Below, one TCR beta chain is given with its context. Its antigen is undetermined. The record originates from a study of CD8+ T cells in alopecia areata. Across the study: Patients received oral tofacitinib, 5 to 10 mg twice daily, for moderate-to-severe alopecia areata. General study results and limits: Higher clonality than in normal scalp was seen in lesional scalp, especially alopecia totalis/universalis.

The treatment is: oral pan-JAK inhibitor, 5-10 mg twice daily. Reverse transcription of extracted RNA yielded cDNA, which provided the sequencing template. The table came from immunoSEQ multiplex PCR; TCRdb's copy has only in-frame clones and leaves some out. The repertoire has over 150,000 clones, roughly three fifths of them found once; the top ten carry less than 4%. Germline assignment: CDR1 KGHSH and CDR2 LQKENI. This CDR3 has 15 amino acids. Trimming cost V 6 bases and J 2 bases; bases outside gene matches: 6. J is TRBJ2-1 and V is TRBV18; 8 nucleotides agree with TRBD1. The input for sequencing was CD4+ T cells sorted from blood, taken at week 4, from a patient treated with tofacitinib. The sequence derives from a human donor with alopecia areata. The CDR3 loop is CASSPRTGTYNEQFF. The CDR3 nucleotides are TGTGCCAGCTCTCCTCGGACAGGGACCTACAATGAGCAGTTCTTC.